The 11 T cell receptor beta chains below come from one sample, sequenced in a study of T cells in Graves' hyperthyroidism and ophthalmopathy (dated by TCRdb to about 2019). To prepare the library, multiplex PCR was applied. The reads were generated on an Illumina HiSeq 2000. The TCR beta CDR3 regions were amplified from RNA transcripts. The TCR CDR3 was subjected to a first round of RT-PCR using the HTBI primer set and the Qiagen OneStep RT-PCR kit. TCRdb trimmed the raw reads at Q25, called clones with MiXCR and kept productive beta chains. When rows share a CDR3 protein, they turn into one entry using the most common DNA and genes. This sample comprises 450,000 to 700,000 distinct CDR3 sequences, 46% of them detected only once. Around 17% of the sample comes from the top ten. The sample comprised peripheral blood or thyroid tissue (not recorded which). The receptor source for this set is an adult woman with Graves' disease, either hyperthyroidism or ophthalmopathy (not recorded which).

This clonotype was recorded many times. This chain joins TRBV5-1 and TRBJ1-1; D call uncertain. Germline V lookup: CDR1 SGHRS, CDR2 YFSETQ. Deletions cut 1 base from V and 0 bases from J, with 4 bases between. The CDR3 loop spans 13 amino acids. CDR3 sequence (DNA): TGCGCCAGCAGCTTGTCGGTGAACACTGAAGCTTTCTTT. This codes for CASSLSVNTEAFF.

The V and J genes are TRBV5-1 and TRBJ1-1; the D is unclear. CDR1 and CDR2 (germline): SGHRS, YFSETQ. Trimming took 0 bases from V and 5 from J, leaving 14 bases between them. The CDR3 is 15 amino acids. Here the CDR3 DNA reads TGCGCCAGCAGCTTGGTGGTGGAGGGAAGTACTGAAGCTTTCTTT. Translation: CASSLVVEGSTEAFF.

As regards this clonotype: Its ends do not fully match the called genes, so a read error is possible. The V call is TRBV6-1, the J call TRBJ1-2; the D is unclear. The CDR3 contains 13 residues. Germline V gene lookup returns CDR1 MNHNS and CDR2 SASEGT. The CDR3 protein is CASRAGTNYGYTF. The CDR3 DNA reads TGTGCCAGCAGAGCCGGCACGAACTACGGCTACACCTTC.

This clonotype came up a few times. Given a much more abundant clone one base away, this may be a read error. CDR3: CAGRLTGGWANVLTF. For the CDR3, the DNA is TGTGCCGGCAGACTAACAGGGGGCTGGGCCAACGTCCTGACTTTC. The chain carries TRBV6-5 and TRBJ2-6; 9 nucleotides line up with TRBD1. Germline V CDR1 and CDR2: MNHEY, SVGAGI. The CDR3 runs 15 residues.

The rearrangement joins TRBV9 to TRBJ2-1, with TRBD2 matching 13 bases. The CDR3 is made up of 16 amino acids. Germline CDR1 is SGDLS and CDR2 is YYNGEE. The J segment lost 5 bases and the V segment lost 0 bases, leaving 2 bases of the junction unmatched. Here the CDR3 reads CASSVVGLAGNNEQFF. The DNA for the CDR3 is TGTGCCAGCAGCGTAGTGGGACTAGCGGGAAACAATGAGCAGTTCTTC.

In regard to this clonotype: The junction departs from germline at one end; a sequencing error may be responsible. The genes are TRBV5-4 and TRBJ1-2; no firm D call. The CDR3 runs to 15 residues. Looked up from germline, CDR1 is SGHNT and CDR2 is YYREEE (reference sequence). CDR3 amino acids: CASTPRRTENYGYTF. The CDR3 DNA follows: TGCGCCAGCACCCCACGGAGGACGGAAAACTATGGCTACACCTTC.

This clonotype was recorded many times. The V call is TRBV6-6, the J call TRBJ1-5; D possibly corresponds to TRBD1 (5 bases). V lost 3 bases, J lost 5 bases, and 11 bases lay in between. CDR3 length: 14 amino acids. The germline gives CDR1 MNHNY, CDR2 SVGAGI (reference sequence). This CDR3 is CASSYLGEDQPQHF. CDR3 DNA: TGTGCCAGCAGTTATTTGGGGGAGGATCAGCCCCAGCATTTT.

The rearrangement joins TRBV5-1 to TRBJ1-1; D might be TRBD1 (6 bases). V lost 4 bases to trimming and J lost 10 bases, with 14 bases between them. Germline V gives CDR1 SGHRS, CDR2 YFSETQ. CDR3 length equals 12 residues. DNA of the CDR3: TGCGCCAGCAGCGCTCCGGGACAAATAGCTTTCTTT. This sequence encodes CASSAPGQIAFF.

This clonotype has a count of ten or more. This chain joins TRBV7-2 and TRBJ2-7, with D possibly matching TRBD1 (5 bases). With 5 bases removed from V and 3 bases from J, the gap between germline ends came to 14 bases. This CDR3 region has 14 residues. Germline-derived CDR1 and CDR2 are SGHTA and FQGNSA. CDR3 sequence: CASSPQGASYEQYF. Here the CDR3 DNA reads TGTGCCAGCAGCCCACAAGGGGCGAGCTACGAGCAGTACTTC.

This clonotype occurred many times. The rearrangement joins TRBV10-3 to TRBJ2-2; D ambiguous. CDR3 size: 14 residues. V lost 0 bases to trimming and J lost 1 base, with 3 bases between them. Germline V gives CDR1 ENHRY, CDR2 SYGVKD. The CDR3 loop is CAISESRNTGELFF. In DNA, the CDR3 is TGTGCCATCAGTGAGTCCCGGAACACCGGGGAGCTGTTTTTT.

J is TRBJ2-2 and V is TRBV24-1, with no clear D. From germline, CDR1 is KGHDR and CDR2 SFDVKD. V was pared by 6 bases and J by 8 bases, with 3 bases between. There are 10 residues in the CDR3. CDR3 sequence: CATSRGELFF. CDR3 DNA: TGTGCCACCAGTCGAGGGGAGCTGTTTTTT.